The 18 T cell receptor beta chains in this list originate from one sample, sequenced in a study of blood T cells in healthy people across ages. The authors ran a second PCR of roughly 6 to 12 cycles using a sample-barcoded 5' primer and a J-beta primer mix. A single record per CDR3 protein comes from TCRdb applying MiXCR to the 5' RACE reads. The data contain over 600,000 distinct CDR3 sequences, around 21% of them seen just once; the ten biggest clones take up roughly 3.6%. Sequencing was carried out using blood. These receptors were collected from a man aged 65 to 85 in good health.

The chain recombines TRBV29-1 with TRBJ2-5; 7 nucleotides match TRBD1. The DNA end lines up better with TRBJ2-7; the J call may be wrong. This CDR3 has 14 amino acids. Germline V lookup: CDR1 SQVTM, CDR2 ANQGSEA. The CDR3, as DNA: TGCAGCGCCGGAATGGGTGGGGACAGCAGCGAGCAGTACTTC. Residues: CSAGMGGDSSEQYF.

The chain couples TRBV28 to TRBJ2-1; a possible D gene is TRBD2 (6 bases). The DNA end is a closer match to TRBJ2-7, so the J assignment may be wrong. CDR1 and CDR2 from the germline V gene are MDHEN and SYDVKM. CDR3 length: 15 amino acids. The CDR3 sequence: CASSPPGVSSYEQYF. The CDR3, as DNA: TGTGCCAGCAGTCCTCCGGGGGTAAGCTCCTACGAGCAGTACTTC.

The table lists this clonotype with a few counts. The rearrangement joins TRBV7-2 to TRBJ2-1; D may be TRBD1 (6 bases). This CDR3 is built from 17 residues. The germline CDR1 and CDR2 sequences are SGHTA and FQGNSA. V dropped 0 bases and J dropped 4 bases, with 16 bases sitting between them. The CDR3 bases are TGTGCCAGCAGCTTAGCGCCGCTCAGGGGCGGATACAATGAGCAGTTCTTC. Residues: CASSLAPLRGGYNEQFF.

The chain links TRBV20-1 to TRBJ2-1; D possibly corresponds to TRBD2 (6 bases). Germline V gene lookup returns CDR1 DFQATT and CDR2 SNEGSKA (reference sequence). The CDR3 covers 13 residues. V was shortened by 6 bases and J by 2 bases, with 11 bases between the two germline ends. The CDR3 here is CSADPGAYNEQFF. The DNA for the CDR3 is TGCAGTGCCGACCCGGGGGCCTACAATGAGCAGTTCTTC.

This clonotype came up a few times. V gene TRBV5-6 combines with J gene TRBJ2-3; D is uncertain. V was pared by 3 bases and J by 6 bases, with 8 bases between. CDR3 size: 12 residues. In germline, CDR1 is SGHDT, CDR2 YYEEEE. CDR3 in amino acids: CASSSLMDTQYF. The CDR3 bases are TGTGCCAGCAGCTCCCTAATGGATACGCAGTATTTT. The full variable domain, in which reference TRBV5-6 and TRBJ2-3 provide the parts outside the CDR3, is DAGVTQSPTHLIKTRGQQVTLRCSPKSGHDTVSWYQQALGQGPQFIFQYYEEEERQRGNFPDRFSGHQFPNYSSELNVNALLLGDSALYLCASSSLMDTQYFGPGTRLTVL.

The V call is TRBV12-3 or TRBV12-4, the J call TRBJ2-5; unclear D gene. The J call is uncertain, as TRBJ2-7 better fits the DNA end. This CDR3 has 14 residues. The DNA of the CDR3 is TGTGCCAGCACCGATACCATGGGCCTCTACGAGCAGTACTTC. It yields the protein CASTDTMGLYEQYF.

The V and J genes are TRBV29-1 and TRBJ2-1, with 9 positions matching TRBD1. The CDR3 is 12 amino acids. With 4 bases clipped from V and 9 bases from J, the junction kept 4 bases outside the gene matches. The V gene's germline CDR1 is SQVTM and CDR2 ANQGSEA. CDR3 bases: TGCAGCGTTGCACAGGGGGCAGGTGAGCAGTTCTTC. As protein: CSVAQGAGEQFF.

CDR3 nucleotide sequence: TGCAGTGCTAGAACGAAACCTCCCAGCTACGAGCAGTACTTC. Protein sequence: CSARTKPPSYEQYF. The gene calls are TRBV20-1 and TRBJ2-7; D gene ambiguous. CDR3 length equals 14 residues. Between the trimmed V and J ends, which lost 2 bases and 3 bases, there was a span of 14 bases. CDR1 and CDR2 from the germline V gene are DFQATT and SNEGSKA (reference sequence).

This clonotype has a handful of counts. The gene calls are TRBV3-1 and TRBJ1-4, with D uncertain. This CDR3 contains 14 residues. The germline gives CDR1 LGHDT, CDR2 YNNKEL (reference sequence). The V gene lost 0 bases and the J gene lost 5 bases, with 7 bases spanning the gap. The CDR3, as DNA: TGTGCCAGCAGCCAAGATCAGACGAATGAAAAACTGTTTTTT. It yields the protein CASSQDQTNEKLFF.

This chain joins TRBV2 and TRBJ2-5; D is possibly TRBD2 (7 bases). The germline gives CDR1 SNHLY, CDR2 FYNNEI. Trimming stripped 2 bases from V and 2 bases from J, with 18 bases between. The CDR3 length is 17 residues. The CDR3 sequence: CASSELGTGRGQETQYF. For the CDR3, the DNA is TGTGCCAGCAGTGAACTAGGCACAGGGAGGGGACAAGAGACCCAGTACTTC. The entire variable domain, with the rest obtained from reference TRBV2 and TRBJ2-5, is as follows: EPEVTQTPSHQVTQMGQEVILRCVPISNHLYFYWYRQILGQKVEFLVSFYNNEISEKSEIFDDQFSVERPDGSNFTLKIRSTKLEDSAMYFCASSELGTGRGQETQYFGPGTRLLVL.

The chain uses TRBV6-1 and TRBJ2-2; 8 bases line up with TRBD1. V was clipped by 3 bases and J by 2 bases; unmatched bases: 2. Germline V gene sequence: CDR1 MNHNS, CDR2 SASEGT. CDR3 length: 15 amino acids. The DNA for the CDR3 is TGTGCCAGCAGTGACCAGGGGGCAAACACCGGGGAGCTGTTTTTT. The encoded protein is CASSDQGANTGELFF.

This clonotype was found a few times. The chain couples TRBV20-1 to TRBJ2-5; perhaps TRBD2 as D (6 bases). The J call may be in error: the DNA end matches TRBJ2-7 better. Germline V gene data show CDR1 as DFQATT and CDR2 as SNEGSKA (reference sequence). CDR3 size: 14 residues. The CDR3 DNA reads TGCAGTGCCCACCGGTCGGGAGAGGCCTACGAGCAGTACTTC. This gives the protein CSAHRSGEAYEQYF.

The genes are TRBV4-1 and TRBJ1-1; 7 bases match TRBD1. From germline, CDR1 is MGHRA and CDR2 YSYEKL. V trimming: 4 bases; J trimming: 3 bases; junction bases outside the gene matches: 5. The CDR3 is 14 residues long. This CDR3 reads CASSRQGWDTEAFF. CDR3 bases: TGCGCCAGCAGCCGACAGGGTTGGGACACTGAAGCTTTCTTT.

A single count supports this clonotype. Here the CDR3 DNA reads TGTGCCAGCAGTTACTCGATCTTAATAGAGGGTTCACCCCTCCACTTT. It yields the protein CASSYSILIEGSPLHF. The chain links TRBV6-5 to TRBJ1-6; D not certain. The germline V gene has CDR1 MNHEY and CDR2 SVGAGI. This CDR3 spans 16 amino acids. V dropped 0 bases and J dropped 9 bases, with 15 bases sitting between them.

This chain connects TRBV28 to TRBJ2-5; no clear D. The J call may be faulty, since TRBJ2-7 better matches the DNA end. Germline V lookup: CDR1 MDHEN, CDR2 SYDVKM. The CDR3 loop spans 13 amino acids. The CDR3 spells CASTKTASYEQYF. The CDR3 coding sequence is TGTGCCAGCACCAAAACAGCTTCCTACGAGCAGTACTTC.

The chain is built from TRBV28 and TRBJ2-7; D call uncertain. The ends were cut back, 5 bases at V and 0 bases at J, with 11 bases in the middle. Germline lookup yields CDR1 MDHEN and CDR2 SYDVKM. The CDR3 runs 14 residues. The CDR3 sequence: CASSLRYGSYEQYF. The CDR3 bases are TGTGCCAGCAGTCTACGATACGGCTCCTACGAGCAGTACTTC.

This clonotype appeared many times. This chain links TRBV29-1 with TRBJ2-5; 9 bases are a match to TRBD1. Losses at the gene ends were 8 bases for V and 2 bases for J; bases not matched to a gene: 12. This CDR3 is 15 amino acids long. The germline V gene has CDR1 SQVTM and CDR2 ANQGSEA. The CDR3 region has the DNA TGCAGCATAAGATCCGGGACAGGGAATCAAGAGACCCAGTACTTC. Translating it yields CSIRSGTGNQETQYF.

This clonotype was recorded a few times. The chain links TRBV18 to TRBJ2-5; 9 bases map to TRBD2. In germline, CDR1 is KGHSH, CDR2 LQKENI. V was clipped by 8 bases and J by 4 bases; unmatched bases: 11. This CDR3 has 15 amino acids. CDR3 bases: TGTGCCAGCCAACTAAGCCAAGCGGGAGGAGAGACCCAGTACTTC. Protein: CASQLSQAGGETQYF.